What follows are 24 T cell receptor beta chains derived from one specimen sequenced in a study of blood T cell repertoires in COVID-19. Clones were read by immunoSEQ multiplex PCR, and TCRdb kept only the in-frame ones, dropping some. Here the sample spans approximately 320,000 clones, about 88% being singletons. The material sequenced was PBMCs or T cells enriched from blood (not recorded which). These TCRs come from a man aged 55 to 70 who had recovered from COVID-19.

The chain carries TRBV4-1 and TRBJ1-4; 7 nucleotides agree with TRBD1. V dropped 4 bases and J dropped 2; count of bases not matched to a gene: 16. CDR3 length: 19 residues. Germline loops: CDR1 MGHRA, CDR2 YSYEKL. The CDR3 here is CASSLVGGRGSRTNEKLFF. CDR3 nucleotides: TGCGCCAGCAGCCTAGTGGGAGGCAGGGGGAGTCGGACTAATGAAAAACTGTTTTTT.

The genes are TRBV5-6 and TRBJ2-1; D perhaps matches TRBD2 (6 bases). The CDR3 totals 14 residues. V dropped 7 bases and J dropped 3 bases, with 14 bases sitting between them. Germline CDR1 and CDR2: SGHDT and YYEEEE. The CDR3 sequence: CASGRGSGYNEQFF. In nucleotides, the CDR3 is TGTGCCAGCGGCCGGGGGAGCGGCTACAATGAGCAGTTCTTC. Complete variable domain (other parts from reference TRBV5-6 and TRBJ2-1): DAGVTQSPTHLIKTRGQQVTLRCSPKSGHDTVSWYQQALGQGPQFIFQYYEEEERQRGNFPDRFSGHQFPNYSSELNVNALLLGDSALYLCASGRGSGYNEQFFGPGTRLTVL.

This clone was seen once. V and J are TRBV7-9 and TRBJ2-3, with 7 nucleotides matching TRBD2. Unmatched junction bases numbered 9, after V lost 5 bases and J lost 1 base. The V gene's germline CDR1 is SEHNR and CDR2 FQNEAQ (reference sequence). The CDR3 runs to 16 residues. CDR3: CASSPSSAGGTDTQYF. CDR3 nucleotides: TGTGCCAGCAGCCCCTCATCTGCGGGGGGCACAGATACGCAGTATTTT. Based on the CDR3 plus reference TRBV7-9 and TRBJ2-3, the full variable domain is DTGVSQNPRHKITKRGQNVTFRCDPISEHNRLYWYRQTLGQGPEFLTYFQNEAQLEKSRLLSDRFSAERPKGSFSTLEIQRTEQGDSAMYLCASSPSSAGGTDTQYFGPGTRLTVL.

The rearrangement links TRBV6-5 to TRBJ2-7, with D possibly matching TRBD2 (7 bases). From germline, CDR1 is MNHEY and CDR2 SVGAGI. The length of the CDR3 is 13 residues. Between the trimmed V and J ends, which lost 2 bases and 5 bases, there was a span of 10 bases. The CDR3: CASSYGGGDEQYF. The CDR3 region has the DNA TGTGCCAGCAGTTACGGCGGGGGCGACGAGCAGTACTTC.

This chain links TRBV9 with TRBJ1-2, with D possibly TRBD1 on 5 matching bases. Trimming removed 2 bases at V and 8 bases at J, with 19 bases between. This CDR3 is 15 amino acids long. Germline CDR1 and CDR2: SGDLS and YYNGEE. CDR3 residues: CASSVQGLSSGGYTF. The CDR3 DNA follows: TGTGCCAGCAGCGTCCAGGGCTTATCTAGTGGAGGCTACACCTTC.

The CDR3 DNA is TGTGCCAGCAGTGGTGACAGGGGTTCGACTGAAGCTTTCTTT. As protein: CASSGDRGSTEAFF. The J gene is TRBJ1-1, the V gene TRBV2; 8 nucleotides match TRBD1. CDR3 size: 14 residues. The J segment lost 5 bases and the V segment lost 4 bases, leaving 6 bases of the junction unmatched. Germline CDR1 reads SNHLY; CDR2 reads FYNNEI.

This clone is a singleton in its sample. The gene calls are TRBV7-2 and TRBJ1-2; D not resolved. The CDR3 consists of 14 residues. Germline V gives CDR1 SGHTA, CDR2 FQGNSA. Trimming removed 5 bases at V and 2 bases at J, with 12 bases between. CDR3 sequence reads: CASSPGGTNYGYTF. The CDR3 bases are TGTGCCAGCAGCCCTGGCGGCACAAACTATGGCTACACCTTC.

This rearrangement joins TRBV19 to TRBJ1-2; weak D call: TRBD1 (5 bases). The germline gives CDR1 LNHDA, CDR2 SQIVND (reference sequence). This CDR3 is built from 15 residues. Deletions cut 3 bases from V and 2 bases from J, with 13 bases between. CDR3: CASSIFSRANYGYTF. In nucleotides, the CDR3 is TGTGCCAGTAGTATTTTTAGCAGGGCGAACTATGGCTACACCTTC.

This clone was picked up one time. This chain joins TRBV9 and TRBJ1-5; 10 bases line up with TRBD1. The CDR3 consists of 15 residues. The V gene's germline CDR1 is SGDLS and CDR2 YYNGEE. Trimming cost V 3 bases and J 5 bases; bases outside gene matches: 5. Written as DNA, the CDR3 is TGTGCCAGCAGCGCGGGACAGGGGACCCATCAGCCCCAGCATTTT. Its protein is CASSAGQGTHQPQHF.

This sequence joins TRBV4-3 and TRBJ1-6; tentatively, D is TRBD1 (5 bases). Germline lookup yields CDR1 LGHNA and CDR2 YSLEER. Trimming stripped 0 bases from V and 10 bases from J, with 16 bases between. The CDR3 runs 16 residues. CDR3 in amino acids: CASSQDFQGVGSPLHF. DNA for the CDR3: TGCGCCAGCAGCCAAGATTTCCAGGGTGTCGGCTCACCCCTCCACTTT.

The gene calls are TRBV19 and TRBJ2-1; no reliable D call. Per the germline V gene, CDR1 is LNHDA and CDR2 is SQIVND (reference sequence). This CDR3 region has 13 residues. V gave up 3 bases and J gave up 6 bases, with 9 bases separating them. CDR3 DNA sequence: TGTGCCAGTAGTATTCGCGGCGGCAATGAGCAGTTCTTC. Protein product: CASSIRGGNEQFF.

The chain has TRBV10-3 and TRBJ2-7; TRBD1 is a possible D gene (6 bases). Per germline, CDR1 ENHRY and CDR2 SYGVKD. The CDR3 is 15 amino acids. V lost 3 bases to trimming and J lost 2 bases, with 14 bases between them. The CDR3 loop is CAISDGPGVAYEQYF. The CDR3 nucleotides read TGTGCCATCAGTGACGGGCCAGGGGTTGCCTACGAGCAGTACTTC.

The genes are TRBV4-1 and TRBJ2-7; maybe TRBD2 (6 bases). Trimming left V 2 bases short and J 6 bases short, with 20 bases between. The CDR3 runs to 16 residues. Germline lookup yields CDR1 MGHRA and CDR2 YSYEKL. The CDR3 DNA follows: TGCGCCAGCAGCCAAACCCCGGCGGGATTAGTAGGCGAGCAGTACTTC. Encoded protein: CASSQTPAGLVGEQYF.

The rearrangement joins TRBV3-1 (or the pseudogene TRBV3-2) to TRBJ1-2; 8 bases are a match to TRBD1. This CDR3 has 15 residues. The germline CDR1 and CDR2 sequences are LGHDT and YNNKEL (reference sequence). Losses at the gene ends were 4 bases for V and 4 bases for J; bases not matched to a gene: 8. CDR3 sequence: CASSLRGLGGYGYTF. DNA for the CDR3: TGTGCCAGCAGCCTCAGGGGGCTAGGTGGCTATGGCTACACCTTC.

V and J are TRBV19 and TRBJ1-3, with D possibly matching TRBD1 (6 bases). This CDR3 region has 17 residues. Germline CDR1 is LNHDA and CDR2 is SQIVND (reference sequence). V lost 4 bases and J lost 0, with 16 bases in between. CDR3 sequence (DNA): TGTGCCAGTAGTAAGCCCGGGGGGGCCAGCTCTGGAAACACCATATATTTT. Translating it yields CASSKPGGASSGNTIYF.

CDR3 DNA sequence: TGCAGCGTTGAAATTACAGGGCCCGAGACCCAGTACTTC. Its translation: CSVEITGPETQYF. V and J are TRBV29-1 and TRBJ2-5; TRBD1 is a possible D gene (6 bases). CDR1 and CDR2 (germline): SQVTM, ANQGSEA. The CDR3 is 13 residues long. Trimming took 2 bases from V and 5 from J, leaving 12 bases between them. The whole variable domain, filled in from reference TRBV29-1 and TRBJ2-5, reads SAVISQKPSRDICQRGTSLTIQCQVDSQVTMMFWYRQQPGQSLTLIATANQGSEATYESGFVIDKFPISRPNLTFSTLTVSNMSPEDSSIYLCSVEITGPETQYFGPGTRLLVL.

Here the CDR3 DNA reads TGTGCCAGCAGTTTACCCGGGGGAGGGGAGTACTTC. Translating it yields CASSLPGGGEYF. V usage is TRBV28 and J usage is TRBJ2-5, with 7 positions matching TRBD2. Germline V gene data show CDR1 as MDHEN and CDR2 as SYDVKM. The CDR3 consists of 12 residues. The junction had 6 bases not matched to a gene; V was cut back by 2 bases and J by 12 bases. Full variable domain (rest looked up from reference TRBV28 and TRBJ2-5): DVKVTQSSRYLVKRTGEKVFLECVQDMDHENMFWYRQDPGLGLRLIYFSYDVKMKEKGDIPEGYSVSREKKERFSLILESASTNQTSMYLCASSLPGGGEYFGPGTRLLVL.

The chain recombines TRBV2 with TRBJ1-1; D is unclear. V was clipped by 6 bases and J by 2 bases, with 19 bases between them. This CDR3 contains 16 residues. Germline assignment: CDR1 SNHLY and CDR2 FYNNEI. This CDR3 is CASSLLGAPINTEAFF. The CDR3 DNA reads as TGTGCCAGCAGCCTCCTGGGAGCCCCAATAAACACTGAAGCTTTCTTT.

V and J are TRBV27 and TRBJ1-1; possibly TRBD1 for D (6 bases). The ends were cut back, 4 bases at V and 1 base at J, with 10 bases in the middle. The germline V gene has CDR1 MNHEY and CDR2 SMNVEV (reference sequence). This CDR3 has 14 amino acids. The DNA of the CDR3 is TGTGCCAGCAGTTCAACAGGGAGGAACACTGAAGCTTTCTTT. It specifies CASSSTGRNTEAFF.

The genes are TRBV10-3 and TRBJ2-5; D is possibly TRBD1 (5 bases). With 0 bases removed from V and 4 bases from J, the gap between germline ends came to 6 bases. Per germline, CDR1 ENHRY and CDR2 SYGVKD. The CDR3 extends over 13 amino acids. The CDR3 region is CAISESTVETQYF. The CDR3 DNA reads TGTGCCATCAGTGAGTCGACAGTAGAGACCCAGTACTTC.

The chain is built from TRBV6-5 and TRBJ1-2; 7 bases match TRBD1. CDR3 size: 14 residues. The germline CDR1 and CDR2 sequences are MNHEY and SVGAGI. Trimming at V came to 0 bases and at J to 6 bases, leaving 4 bases not matched to a gene. The CDR3 nucleotides are TGTGCCAGCAGTTACTCGACAGGGTTCGATGGCTACACCTTC. Translated, it gives CASSYSTGFDGYTF.

V is TRBV9 and J is TRBJ1-1; 7 nucleotides agree with TRBD1. V was pared by 3 bases and J by 1 base, with 3 bases of the junction left unmatched. Germline CDR1 and CDR2: SGDLS and YYNGEE. The CDR3 runs 14 residues. The CDR3: CASSARTGNTEAFF. DNA of the CDR3: TGTGCCAGCAGCGCTAGGACAGGGAACACTGAAGCTTTCTTT. Full variable domain (outside the CDR3, taken from reference TRBV9 and TRBJ1-1): DSGVTQTPKHLITATGQRVTLRCSPRSGDLSVYWYQQSLDQGLQFLIQYYNGEERAKGNILERFSAQQFPDLHSELNLSSLELGDSALYFCASSARTGNTEAFFGQGTRLTVV.

J is TRBJ1-1 and V is TRBV27; TRBD1 matches at 10 bases. Germline assignment: CDR1 MNHEY and CDR2 SMNVEV (reference sequence). Trimming removed 6 bases from V and 6 bases from J; junction bases left unmatched: 7. The CDR3 extends over 14 amino acids. The CDR3 nucleotides are TGTGCCAGCAGGACGGGACAGGGGAGCGCTGAAGCTTTCTTT. Residues: CASRTGQGSAEAFF.

The gene calls are TRBV7-2 and TRBJ1-2; no definite D call. CDR3 length equals 13 residues. The germline gives CDR1 SGHTA, CDR2 FQGNSA. Between the trimmed V and J ends, which lost 5 bases and 4 bases, there was a span of 11 bases. The DNA of the CDR3 is TGTGCCAGCAGCCTAAAAGTGAGCTATGGCTACACCTTC. Its translation is CASSLKVSYGYTF. The complete variable domain, with remaining parts taken from reference TRBV7-2 and TRBJ1-2, reads GAGVSQSPSNKVTEKGKDVELRCDPISGHTALYWYRQSLGQGLEFLIYFQGNSAPDKSGLPSDRFSAERTGGSVSTLTIQRTQQEDSAVYLCASSLKVSYGYTFGSGTRLTVV.